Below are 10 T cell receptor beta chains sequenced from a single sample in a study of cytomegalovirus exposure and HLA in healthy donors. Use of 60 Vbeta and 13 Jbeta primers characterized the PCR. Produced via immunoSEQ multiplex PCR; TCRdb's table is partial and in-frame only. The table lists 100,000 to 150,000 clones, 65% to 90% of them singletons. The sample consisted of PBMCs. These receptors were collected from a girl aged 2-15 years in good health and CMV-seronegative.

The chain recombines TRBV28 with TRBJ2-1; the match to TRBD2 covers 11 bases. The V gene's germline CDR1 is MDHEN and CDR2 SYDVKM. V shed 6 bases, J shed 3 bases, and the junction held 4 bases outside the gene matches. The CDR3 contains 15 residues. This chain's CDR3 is CASSYLAGGYNEQFF. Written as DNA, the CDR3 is TGTGCCAGCAGCTATCTAGCGGGGGGCTACAATGAGCAGTTCTTC.

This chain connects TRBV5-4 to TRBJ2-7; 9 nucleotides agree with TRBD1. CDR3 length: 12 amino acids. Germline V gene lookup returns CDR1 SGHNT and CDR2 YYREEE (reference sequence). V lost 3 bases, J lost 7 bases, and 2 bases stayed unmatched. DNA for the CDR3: TGTGCCAGCAGCTGGGGGACAGGGGAGCAGTACTTC. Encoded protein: CASSWGTGEQYF.

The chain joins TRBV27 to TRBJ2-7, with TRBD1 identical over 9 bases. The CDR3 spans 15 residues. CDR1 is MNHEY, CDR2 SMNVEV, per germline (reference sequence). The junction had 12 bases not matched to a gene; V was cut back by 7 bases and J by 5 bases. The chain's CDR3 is CASTRAQGAPNEQYF. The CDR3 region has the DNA TGTGCCAGCACCAGAGCACAGGGGGCTCCCAACGAGCAGTACTTC.

CDR3 amino acids: CASSPGTGGAETQYF. The DNA for the CDR3 is TGTGCCAGCAGCCCGGGGACAGGGGGCGCGGAGACCCAGTACTTC. The chain has TRBV5-8 and TRBJ2-5; 12 bases agree with TRBD1. The V gene's germline CDR1 is SGHTS and CDR2 YDEGEE. The CDR3 is 15 amino acids. J lost 5 bases, V lost 4 bases, and 6 bases had no gene match.

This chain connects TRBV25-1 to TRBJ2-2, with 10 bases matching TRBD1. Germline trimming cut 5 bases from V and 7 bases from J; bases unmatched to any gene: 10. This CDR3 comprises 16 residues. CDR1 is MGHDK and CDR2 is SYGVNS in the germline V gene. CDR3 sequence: CASSSIRDRGYGELFF. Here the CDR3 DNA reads TGTGCCAGCAGTAGTATCCGGGACAGGGGATACGGGGAGCTGTTTTTT. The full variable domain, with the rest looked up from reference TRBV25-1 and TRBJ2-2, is EADIYQTPRYLVIGTGKKITLECSQTMGHDKMYWYQQDPGMELHLIHYSYGVNSTEKGDLSSESTVSRIRTEHFPLTLESARPSHTSQYLCASSSIRDRGYGELFFGEGSRLTVL.

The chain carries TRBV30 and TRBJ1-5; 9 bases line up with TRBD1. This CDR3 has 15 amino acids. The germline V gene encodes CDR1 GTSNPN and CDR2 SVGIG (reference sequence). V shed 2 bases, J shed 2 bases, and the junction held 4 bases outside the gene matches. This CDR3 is CAWSPTGGGNQPQHF. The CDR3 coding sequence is TGTGCCTGGAGTCCGACAGGGGGTGGCAATCAGCCCCAGCATTTT.

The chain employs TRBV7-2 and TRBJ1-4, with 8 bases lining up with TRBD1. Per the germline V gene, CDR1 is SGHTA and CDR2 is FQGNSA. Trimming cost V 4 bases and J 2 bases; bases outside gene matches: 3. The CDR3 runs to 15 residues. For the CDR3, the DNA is TGTGCCAGCAGCTACGGACAGGGCACTAATGAAAAACTGTTTTTT. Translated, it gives CASSYGQGTNEKLFF.

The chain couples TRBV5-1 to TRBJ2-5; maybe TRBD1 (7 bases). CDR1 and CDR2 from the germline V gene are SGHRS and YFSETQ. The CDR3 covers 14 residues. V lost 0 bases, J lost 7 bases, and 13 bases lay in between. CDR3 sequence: CASSLDAGGGTQYF. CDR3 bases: TGCGCCAGCAGCTTGGATGCAGGGGGAGGGACCCAGTACTTC.

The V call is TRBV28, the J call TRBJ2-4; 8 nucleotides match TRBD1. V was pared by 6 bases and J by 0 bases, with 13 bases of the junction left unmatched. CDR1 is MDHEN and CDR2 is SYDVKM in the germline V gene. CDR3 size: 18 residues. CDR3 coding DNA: TGTGCCAGCAGCCAATCGCCCGGGACAGGCGTAGCCAAAAACATTCAGTACTTC. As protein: CASSQSPGTGVAKNIQYF.

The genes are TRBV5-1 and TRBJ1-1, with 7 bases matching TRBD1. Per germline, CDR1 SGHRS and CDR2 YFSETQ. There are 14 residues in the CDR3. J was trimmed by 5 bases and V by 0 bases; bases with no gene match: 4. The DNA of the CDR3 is TGCGCCAGCAGCTTGGGACAGGGACAAACTGAAGCTTTCTTT. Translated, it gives CASSLGQGQTEAFF.